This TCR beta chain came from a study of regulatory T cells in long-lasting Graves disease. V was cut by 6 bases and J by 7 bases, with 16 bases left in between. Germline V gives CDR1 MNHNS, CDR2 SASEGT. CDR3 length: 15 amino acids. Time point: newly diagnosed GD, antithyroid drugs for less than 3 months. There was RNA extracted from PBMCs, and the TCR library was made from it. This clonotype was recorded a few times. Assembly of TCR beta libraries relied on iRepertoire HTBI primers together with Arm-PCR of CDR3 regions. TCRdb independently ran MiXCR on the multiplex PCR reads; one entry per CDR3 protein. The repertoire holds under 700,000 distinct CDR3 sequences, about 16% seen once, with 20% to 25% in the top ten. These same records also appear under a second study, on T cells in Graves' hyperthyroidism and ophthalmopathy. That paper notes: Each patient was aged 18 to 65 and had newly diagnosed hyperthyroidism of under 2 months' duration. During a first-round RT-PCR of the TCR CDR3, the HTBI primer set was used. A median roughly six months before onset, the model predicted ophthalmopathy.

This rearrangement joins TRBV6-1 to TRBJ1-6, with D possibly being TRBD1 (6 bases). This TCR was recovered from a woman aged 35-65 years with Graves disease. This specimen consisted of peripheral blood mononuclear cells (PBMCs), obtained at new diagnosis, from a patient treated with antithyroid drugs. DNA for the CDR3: TGTGCCAGCAGGCCCCTAGGACAGAAAAATTCACCCCTCCACTTT. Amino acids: CASRPLGQKNSPLHF.